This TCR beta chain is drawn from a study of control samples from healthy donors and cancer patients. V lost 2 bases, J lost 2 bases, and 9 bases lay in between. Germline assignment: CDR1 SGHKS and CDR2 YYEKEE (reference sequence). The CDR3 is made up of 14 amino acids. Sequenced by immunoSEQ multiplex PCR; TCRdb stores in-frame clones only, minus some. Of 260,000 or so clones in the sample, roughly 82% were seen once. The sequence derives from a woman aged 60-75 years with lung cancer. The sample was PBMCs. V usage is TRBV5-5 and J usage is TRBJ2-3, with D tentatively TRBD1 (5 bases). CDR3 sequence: CASSLQEATDTQYF. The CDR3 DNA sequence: TGTGCCAGCAGCTTACAGGAAGCCACAGATACGCAGTATTTT. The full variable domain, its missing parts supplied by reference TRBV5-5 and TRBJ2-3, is DAGVTQSPTHLIKTRGQQVTLRCSPISGHKSVSWYQQVLGQGPQFIFQYYEKEERGRGNFPDRFSARQFPNYSSELNVNALLLGDSALYLCASSLQEATDTQYFGPGTRLTVL.